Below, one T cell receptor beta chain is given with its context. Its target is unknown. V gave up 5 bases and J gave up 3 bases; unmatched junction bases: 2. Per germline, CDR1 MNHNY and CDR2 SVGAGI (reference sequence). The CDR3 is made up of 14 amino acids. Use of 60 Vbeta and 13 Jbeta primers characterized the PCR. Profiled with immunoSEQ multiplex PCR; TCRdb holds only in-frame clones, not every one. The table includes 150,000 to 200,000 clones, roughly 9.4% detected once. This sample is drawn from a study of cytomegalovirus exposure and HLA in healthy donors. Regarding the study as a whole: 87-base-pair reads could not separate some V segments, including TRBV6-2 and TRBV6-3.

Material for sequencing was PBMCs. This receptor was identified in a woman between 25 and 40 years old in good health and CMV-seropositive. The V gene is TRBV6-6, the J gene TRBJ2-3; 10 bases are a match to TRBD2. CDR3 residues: CASSTTSGTDTQYF. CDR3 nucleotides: TGTGCCAGCAGTACGACTAGCGGGACAGATACGCAGTATTTT.